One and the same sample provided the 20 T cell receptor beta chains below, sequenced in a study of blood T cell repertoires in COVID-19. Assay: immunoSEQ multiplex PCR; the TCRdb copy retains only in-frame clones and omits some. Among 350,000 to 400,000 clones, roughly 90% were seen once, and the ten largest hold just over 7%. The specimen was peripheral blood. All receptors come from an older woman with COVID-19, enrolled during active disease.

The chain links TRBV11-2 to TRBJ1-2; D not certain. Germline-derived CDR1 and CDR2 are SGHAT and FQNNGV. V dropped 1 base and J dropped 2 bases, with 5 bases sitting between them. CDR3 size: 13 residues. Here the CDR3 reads CASSLGANYGYTF. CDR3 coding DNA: TGTGCCAGCAGCTTAGGTGCGAACTATGGCTACACCTTC.

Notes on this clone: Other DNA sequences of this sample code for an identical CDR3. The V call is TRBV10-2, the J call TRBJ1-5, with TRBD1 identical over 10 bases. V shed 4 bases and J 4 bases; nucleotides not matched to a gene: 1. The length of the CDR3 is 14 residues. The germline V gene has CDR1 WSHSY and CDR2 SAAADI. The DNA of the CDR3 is TGCGCCAGCAGTGGGACAGGGGGAAATCAGCCCCAGCATTTT. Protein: CASSGTGGNQPQHF.

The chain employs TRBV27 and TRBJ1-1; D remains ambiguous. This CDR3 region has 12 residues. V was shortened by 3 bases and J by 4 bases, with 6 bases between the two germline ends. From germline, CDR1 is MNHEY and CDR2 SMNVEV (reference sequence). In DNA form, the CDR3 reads TGTGCCAGCAGTTTGGCGGGCACTGAAGCTTTCTTT. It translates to CASSLAGTEAFF.

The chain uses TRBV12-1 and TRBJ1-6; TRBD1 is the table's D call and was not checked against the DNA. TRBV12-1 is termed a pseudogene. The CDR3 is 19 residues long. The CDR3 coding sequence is TGTGCCAGCAGCTTTGAGGCAGGGGACACGAGCTCCTATAATTCACCCCTCCACTTT. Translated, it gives CASSFEAGDTSSYNSPLHF.

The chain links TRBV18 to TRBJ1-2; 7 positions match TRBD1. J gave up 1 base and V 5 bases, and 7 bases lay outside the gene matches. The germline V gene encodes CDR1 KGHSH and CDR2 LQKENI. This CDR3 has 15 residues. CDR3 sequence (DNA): TGTGCCAGCTCATCCTGGGACAGTTTTAACTATGGCTACACCTTC. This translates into CASSSWDSFNYGYTF.

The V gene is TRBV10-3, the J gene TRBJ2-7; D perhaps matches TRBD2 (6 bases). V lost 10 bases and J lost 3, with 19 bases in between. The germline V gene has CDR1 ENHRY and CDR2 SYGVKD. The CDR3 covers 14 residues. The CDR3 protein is CATGGPGDDYEQYF. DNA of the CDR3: TGTGCCACGGGCGGTCCGGGGGACGACTACGAGCAGTACTTC.

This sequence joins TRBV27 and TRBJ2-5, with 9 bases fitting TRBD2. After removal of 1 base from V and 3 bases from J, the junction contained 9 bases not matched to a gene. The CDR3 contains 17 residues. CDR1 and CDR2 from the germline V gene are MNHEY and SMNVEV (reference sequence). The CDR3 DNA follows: TGTGCCAGCAGTTTATATTTCGACGAGCGGGGGGAAGAGACCCAGTACTTC. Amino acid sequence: CASSLYFDERGEETQYF.

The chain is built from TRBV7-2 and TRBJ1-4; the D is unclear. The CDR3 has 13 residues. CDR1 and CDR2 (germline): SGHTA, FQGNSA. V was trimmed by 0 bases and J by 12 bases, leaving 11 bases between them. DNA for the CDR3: TGTGCCAGCAGCTTAGCAGGAGCCACGCAACTGTTTTTT. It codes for CASSLAGATQLFF.

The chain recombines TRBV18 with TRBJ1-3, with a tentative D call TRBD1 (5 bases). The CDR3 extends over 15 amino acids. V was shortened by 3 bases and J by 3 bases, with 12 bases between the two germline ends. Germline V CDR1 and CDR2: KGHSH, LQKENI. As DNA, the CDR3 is TGTGCCAGCTCACCCCGGGGAGGGGTTGGAAACACCATATATTTT. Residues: CASSPRGGVGNTIYF.

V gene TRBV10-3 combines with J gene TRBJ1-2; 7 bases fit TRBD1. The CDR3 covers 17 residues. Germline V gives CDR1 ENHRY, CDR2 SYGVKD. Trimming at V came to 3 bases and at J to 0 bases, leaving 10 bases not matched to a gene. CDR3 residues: CAISERQGKGTNYGYTF. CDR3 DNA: TGTGCCATCAGTGAAAGACAGGGAAAGGGTACTAACTATGGCTACACCTTC.

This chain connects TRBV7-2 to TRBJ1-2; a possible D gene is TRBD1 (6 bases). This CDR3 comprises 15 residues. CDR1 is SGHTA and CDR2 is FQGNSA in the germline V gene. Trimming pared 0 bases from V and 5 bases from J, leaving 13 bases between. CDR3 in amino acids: CASSLAFRTEYGYTF. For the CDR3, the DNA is TGTGCCAGCAGCTTAGCGTTTAGGACAGAGTATGGCTACACCTTC.

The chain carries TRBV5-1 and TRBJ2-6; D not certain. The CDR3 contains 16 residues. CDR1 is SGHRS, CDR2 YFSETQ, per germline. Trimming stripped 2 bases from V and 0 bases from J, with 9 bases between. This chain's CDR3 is CASSFGASSGANVLTF. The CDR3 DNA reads TGCGCCAGCAGCTTTGGAGCGAGCTCTGGGGCCAACGTCCTGACTTTC.

The CDR3 coding sequence is TGTGCCAGCAGCTTGGATTTGGCAGGGGGACAAGCTTTCTTT. It encodes CASSLDLAGGQAFF. The chain uses TRBV5-4 and TRBJ1-1, with TRBD1 identical over 7 bases. This CDR3 region has 14 residues. The germline V gene encodes CDR1 SGHNT and CDR2 YYREEE (reference sequence). The V segment lost 0 bases and the J segment 9 bases; nucleotides outside the gene matches: 8.

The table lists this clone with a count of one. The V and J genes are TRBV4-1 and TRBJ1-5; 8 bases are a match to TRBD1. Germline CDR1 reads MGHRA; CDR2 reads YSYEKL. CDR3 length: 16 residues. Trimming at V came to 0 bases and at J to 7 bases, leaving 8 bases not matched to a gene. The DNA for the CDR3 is TGCGCCAGCAGCCAAGAAACTGGACAGGGTCTCCAGCCCCAGCATTTT. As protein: CASSQETGQGLQPQHF.

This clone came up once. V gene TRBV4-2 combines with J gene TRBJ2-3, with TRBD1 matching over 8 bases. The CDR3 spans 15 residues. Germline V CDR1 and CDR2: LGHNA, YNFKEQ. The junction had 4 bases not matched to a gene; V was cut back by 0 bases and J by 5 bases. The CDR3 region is CASSQDWTGQDTQYF. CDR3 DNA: TGTGCCAGCAGCCAAGATTGGACAGGGCAAGATACGCAGTATTTT.

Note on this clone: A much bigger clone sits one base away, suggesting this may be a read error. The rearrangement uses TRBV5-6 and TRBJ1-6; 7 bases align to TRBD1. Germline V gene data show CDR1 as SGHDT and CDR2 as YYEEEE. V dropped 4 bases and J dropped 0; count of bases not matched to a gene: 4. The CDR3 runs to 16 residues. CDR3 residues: CASSPDRSSYNSPLHF. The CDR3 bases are TGTGCCAGCAGCCCGGACAGGAGCTCCTATAATTCACCCCTCCACTTT.

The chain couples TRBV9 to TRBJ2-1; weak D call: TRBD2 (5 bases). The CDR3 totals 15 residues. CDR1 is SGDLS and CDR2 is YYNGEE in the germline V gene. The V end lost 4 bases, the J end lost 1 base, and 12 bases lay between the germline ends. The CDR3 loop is CASSQEGLSYNEQFF. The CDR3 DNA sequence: TGTGCCAGCAGCCAAGAGGGATTATCCTACAATGAGCAGTTCTTC.

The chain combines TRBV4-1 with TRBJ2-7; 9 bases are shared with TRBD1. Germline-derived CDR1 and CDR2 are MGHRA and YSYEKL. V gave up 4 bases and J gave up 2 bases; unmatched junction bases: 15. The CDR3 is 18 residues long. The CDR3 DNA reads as TGCGCCAGCAGCCCAAGACCGGGACAGGGAATAGGCCCCTACGAGCAGTACTTC. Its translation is CASSPRPGQGIGPYEQYF.

DNA of the CDR3: TGTGCCAGCAGCCCGACAGGGGGTGTTTATGGCTACACCTTC. It yields the protein CASSPTGGVYGYTF. The chain employs TRBV11-2 and TRBJ1-2; 9 bases are a match to TRBD1. Germline loops: CDR1 SGHAT, CDR2 FQNNGV. Germline trimming cut 5 bases from V and 5 bases from J; bases unmatched to any gene: 6. CDR3 size: 14 residues. Combining the CDR3 with reference TRBV11-2 and TRBJ1-2 gives the whole variable domain EAGVAQSPRYKIIEKRQSVAFWCNPISGHATLYWYQQILGQGPKLLIQFQNNGVVDDSQLPKDRFSAERLKGVDSTLKIQPAKLEDSAVYLCASSPTGGVYGYTFGSGTRLTVV.

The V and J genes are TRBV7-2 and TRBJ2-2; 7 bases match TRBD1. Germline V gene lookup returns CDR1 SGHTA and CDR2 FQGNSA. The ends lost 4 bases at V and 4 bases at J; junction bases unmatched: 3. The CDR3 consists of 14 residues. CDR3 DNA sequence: TGTGCCAGCAGCTATCCAGGGGGCACCGGGGAGCTGTTTTTT. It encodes CASSYPGGTGELFF.